The table lists the clone carrying this T cell receptor (beta chain) with a count of one. Its target is not known. CD8 cells regarded as naive lacked CD45RO, were positively chosen for CCR7, and omitted terminally differentiated effector memory CD45RA+ cells. The source of the sample is a study of shared clonotypes between healthy human individuals. Study information: The donor group consisted of a couple of women and a few men, aged 18 to 49.

The V and J ends lost 0 bases and 4 bases, in that order; junction bases with no gene match: 15. The CDR3 runs to 19 residues. The V gene's germline CDR1 is MGHRA and CDR2 YSYEKL. The data were produced by immunoSEQ multiplex PCR, yet TCRdb's version contains in-frame clones alone and is incomplete. The repertoire holds approximately 2,000,000 clones, with roughly 93% as singletons. Study observations and caveats: Several donors showed sharing of approximately 5% of naive CD4 clonotypes. Few donors limited the genetic and exposure-history diversity represented. Sequencing depth was predicted to influence how clonotypes are shared among donors.

The sequenced sample was naive CD8+ T cells from PBMCs. The J gene is TRBJ1-2, the V gene TRBV4-1, with TRBD1 matching 9 bases. This sequence originates from a young man in good health. Some clones in this sample may be carry-over from other donors' samples. The CDR3 bases are TGCGCCAGCAGCCAAGATCCCGGGACAGGGATTGCCACTAGCTATGGCTACACCTTC. Translation: CASSQDPGTGIATSYGYTF.